Listed below are T cell receptor beta chains from one sample, sequenced in a study of identical twins. TCRdb itself ran the 5' RACE reads through MiXCR, one entry per CDR3 protein. The sample lists 400,000 to 550,000 distinct CDR3 sequences; 20% to 30% were seen once. These same data were also listed under a study on T cells expressing NK-cell markers.

The sample comprised CD4+ T cells sorted from blood. These receptors were collected from a woman in her late teens or twenties in good health. Each CDR3 is given with its conserved first and last residue. A D gene is named only where the DNA matches it firmly. Size is omitted from some rows. Given values are once, few, many or a class for expanded clones.

TRBJ2-7,TRBV6-2/TRBV6-3,-,-,CASSLRGLEAYEQYF,TGTGCCAGCAGTTTAAGGGGGTTGGAAGCCTACGAGCAGTACTTC
TRBJ2-3,TRBV7-3,few,-,CASSSQDTTSTDTQYF,TGTGCCAGCAGTAGTCAGGACACCACCTCCACAGATACGCAGTATTTT
TRBJ2-3,TRBV20-1,few,-,CSARDWSSTDTQYF,TGCAGTGCTAGAGATTGGTCTAGCACAGATACGCAGTATTTT
TRBJ1-5,TRBV6-1,-,TRBD1,CAISGTGRTGQPQHF,TGTGCCATATCCGGGACAGGGAGGACCGGTCAGCCCCAGCATTTT
TRBJ2-5,TRBV6-1,-,-,CASSEVRELKTQYF,TGTGCCAGCAGTGAAGTTAGGGAGCTAAAGACCCAGTACTTC
TRBJ1-2,TRBV20-1,-,TRBD1,CSARDRTGEDGYTF,TGCAGTGCTAGAGATAGGACAGGGGAGGATGGCTACACCTTC
TRBJ2-1,TRBV29-1,many,-,CSVERRQSSSYNEQFF,TGCAGCGTCGAAAGACGACAGTCCAGCTCCTACAATGAGCAGTTCTTC
TRBJ1-1,TRBV3-1,few,-,CASSQQGSGTEAFF,TGTGCCAGCAGCCAACAGGGATCGGGGACTGAAGCTTTCTTT
TRBJ1-2,TRBV5-1,-,-,CASSLGHLESYTF,TGCGCCAGCAGCCTCGGACACCTCGAGAGCTACACCTTC
TRBJ1-2,TRBV6-1,few,-,CASSRGRADGYTF,TGTGCCAGCAGTCGGGGCCGTGCCGATGGCTACACCTTC
TRBJ2-3,TRBV5-1,-,-,CASSLDGADTQYF,TGCGCCAGCAGCTTGGACGGGGCAGATACGCAGTATTTT
TRBJ2-3,TRBV12-3/TRBV12-4,few,TRBD1,CASSLGPKTGAQYF,TGTGCCAGCAGCCTAGGCCCGAAGACAGGGGCGCAGTATTTT
TRBJ2-5,TRBV5-1,-,-,CASSLAGRRYF,TGCGCCAGCAGCTTGGCGGGTCGAAGGTACTTC
TRBJ2-1,TRBV4-3,-,-,CASSQENGQGREQFF,TGCGCCAGCAGCCAAGAAAATGGTCAGGGACGGGAGCAGTTCTTC
TRBJ2-7,TRBV2,few,-,CASRDRRMDYEQYF,TGTGCCAGCAGGGATCGACGGATGGACTACGAGCAGTACTTC
TRBJ2-3,TRBV20-1,few,-,CSASPRGDTQYF,TGCAGTGCTAGCCCGAGGGGAGATACGCAGTATTTT